The rows below give T cell receptor beta chains drawn from one sample of a study of blood T cells in healthy people across ages. Each CDR3 protein is one row after TCRdb ran MiXCR on the 5' RACE reads. This table holds about 570,000 distinct CDR3 sequences, approximately 30% found once. Sequencing was performed on blood. Receptors originate from a woman between 65 and 79 years old in good health. The CDR3 runs from the conserved cysteine through the conserved F or W.

TRBV3-1,TRBJ1-1,CASSQGQAMNTEAFF
TRBV19,TRBJ1-5,CASSVTVNQPQHF
TRBV5-1,TRBJ1-2,CASSMTGSYGYTF
TRBV6-2/TRBV6-3,TRBJ1-5,CASSSLKVGQPQHF
TRBV7-2,TRBJ2-1,CASSLSAGYYNEQFF
TRBV6-5,TRBJ2-7,CASSYKVAGDEQYF
TRBV6-2/TRBV6-3,TRBJ2-1,CASSYSEGEQFF
TRBV7-2,TRBJ2-1,CASSRPLGGNEQFF
TRBV6-6,TRBJ1-2,CASNRQGANYGYTF
TRBV20-1,TRBJ1-2,CSASPGTADYGYTF
TRBV5-1,TRBJ2-7,CASRLKTGASYEQYF
TRBV20-1,TRBJ1-1,CSAREPGGRAEAFF